What follows are 2 T cell receptor beta chains derived from one specimen sequenced in a study of cytomegalovirus exposure and HLA in healthy donors. Both 60 Vbeta primers and 13 Jbeta primers went into the PCR. Assay used: immunoSEQ multiplex PCR; TCRdb lists only in-frame clones, some missing. The table records more than 95,000 clones, over 60% of them present only once. What was sequenced was PBMCs. The receptors derive from a woman aged 55-70 years in good health and CMV-seropositive.

V usage is TRBV19 and J usage is TRBJ1-1; 9 positions match TRBD1. The V gene end was trimmed by 1 base and the J gene end by 6 bases; junction bases not matched to a gene: 6. This CDR3 is 15 amino acids long. Germline lookup yields CDR1 LNHDA and CDR2 SQIVND (reference sequence). The CDR3 loop reads CASSIAGTGKAEAFF. The CDR3 nucleotides are TGTGCCAGTAGTATAGCTGGGACAGGGAAGGCTGAAGCTTTCTTT. The full variable domain, with the rest looked up from reference TRBV19 and TRBJ1-1, is DGGITQSPKYLFRKEGQNVTLSCEQNLNHDAMYWYRQDPGQGLRLIYYSQIVNDFQKGDIAEGYSVSREKKESFPLTVTSAQKNPTAFYLCASSIAGTGKAEAFFGQGTRLTVV.

The V and J genes are TRBV20-1 and TRBJ2-7; D is unclear. Trimming removed 2 bases at V and 9 bases at J, with 11 bases between. The CDR3 has 11 amino acids. Germline V gene lookup returns CDR1 DFQATT and CDR2 SNEGSKA (reference sequence). Here the CDR3 DNA reads TGCAGTGCTAGAAGCGTGGCCGGGCAGTACTTC. This encodes CSARSVAGQYF.